This T cell receptor beta chain was retrieved from a study of blood T cell repertoires in COVID-19. At the level of the study: The cDNA or gDNA used as material had been derived from T cells, B-cell-depleted T cells, or PBMCs.

This CDR3 has 15 amino acids. The germline CDR1 and CDR2 sequences are MNHEY and SMNVEV (reference sequence). Trimming stripped 4 bases from V and 8 bases from J, with 17 bases between. Seattle cases were enrolled at active infection and followed longitudinally. This table comes from immunoSEQ multiplex PCR, and its TCRdb copy is limited to in-frame clones, with some not included. The sample lists roughly 170,000 clones; more than 65% were seen once. The source is an older woman with COVID-19, enrolled during active disease. Material for sequencing was peripheral blood. The chain has TRBV27 and TRBJ1-4, with D perhaps TRBD1 (6 bases). The CDR3 nucleotides are TGTGCCAGCAGTTCCGCCTGGCAGGGGATGGAAAAACTGTTTTTT. Its protein is CASSSAWQGMEKLFF.